The following is a T cell receptor beta chain sequence with its context. With 4 bases clipped from V and 3 bases from J, the junction kept 5 bases outside the gene matches. This CDR3 region has 13 residues. The germline CDR1 and CDR2 sequences are SQVTM and ANQGSEA. Original data processing: Reference gene primer amplification in the assay estimated nucleated cell counts. Method: immunoSEQ multiplex PCR; TCRdb's copy keeps in-frame clones and lacks some. The D gene and trimming were derived from the DNA, and the V and J assignments and clone size from that table. The sample has about 210,000 clones, around 82% seen once. This record comes from a study of blood T cell repertoires in COVID-19. For the study at large: Specimens from acute and convalescent COVID-19 originated in the United States, Italy and Spain.

The source of this sequence is a woman aged 50 to 65 with acute or convalescent COVID-19. The sample comprised peripheral blood. The chain has TRBV29-1 and TRBJ2-7, with 8 nucleotides matching TRBD2. CDR3: CSVVWLAGYEQYF. DNA for the CDR3: TGCAGCGTTGTTTGGCTAGCGGGCTACGAGCAGTACTTC.